The entry below gives a single T cell receptor (beta chain) sequence along with its context. Its specificity is not known. Through template switching, UMIs that included a 6-nucleotide sample barcode were added. Reprocessing the 5' RACE reads, TCRdb reports a single entry for every CDR3 protein and omits DNA. With some 330,000 distinct CDR3 sequences in the sample, the ten largest clones hold 5.6%. These data come from a study of monozygotic twins with inflammatory bowel disease. This CDR3 has 17 residues. CDR1 is MNHEY, CDR2 SVGAGI, per germline. Study-wide points: IBD patients share fewer clonotypes with other people than healthy twins do, especially with disease activity. IBD patients had lower TCRbeta diversity (inverse Simpson) than healthy co-twins.

The sample taken for sequencing was blood. The receptor was isolated from a human donor with ulcerative colitis or Crohn's disease, or a healthy co-twin of an affected twin (not recorded which). The chain combines TRBV6-5 with TRBJ2-4; TCRdb proposes TRBD1, but this gene call is untestable without DNA. CDR3 sequence: CASSYYPGGMAKNIQYF.